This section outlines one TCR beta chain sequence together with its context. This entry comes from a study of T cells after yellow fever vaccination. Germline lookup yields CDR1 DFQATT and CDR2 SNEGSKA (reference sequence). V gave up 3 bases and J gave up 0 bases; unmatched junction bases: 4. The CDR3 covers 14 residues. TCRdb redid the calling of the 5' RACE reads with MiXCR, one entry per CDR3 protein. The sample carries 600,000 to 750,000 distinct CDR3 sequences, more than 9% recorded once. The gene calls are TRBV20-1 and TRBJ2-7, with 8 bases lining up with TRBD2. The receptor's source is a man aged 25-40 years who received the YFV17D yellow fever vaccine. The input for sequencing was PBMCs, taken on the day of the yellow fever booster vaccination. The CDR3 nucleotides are TGCAGTGCTAGTCCTCGGGAGGGCTCCTACGAGCAGTACTTC. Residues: CSASPREGSYEQYF.